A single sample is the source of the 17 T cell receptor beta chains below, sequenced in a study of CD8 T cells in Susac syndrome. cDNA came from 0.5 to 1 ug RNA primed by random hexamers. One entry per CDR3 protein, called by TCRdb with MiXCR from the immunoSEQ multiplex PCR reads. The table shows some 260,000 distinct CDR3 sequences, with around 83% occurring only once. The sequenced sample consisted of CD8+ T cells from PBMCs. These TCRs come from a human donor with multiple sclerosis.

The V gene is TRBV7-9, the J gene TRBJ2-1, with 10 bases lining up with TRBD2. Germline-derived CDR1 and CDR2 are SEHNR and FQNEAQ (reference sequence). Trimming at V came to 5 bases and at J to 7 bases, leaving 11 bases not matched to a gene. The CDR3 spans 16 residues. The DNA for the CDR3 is TGTGCCAGCAGCCGCCCAAAAGGGACTAGCGAAAATGAGCAGTTCTTC. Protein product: CASSRPKGTSENEQFF.

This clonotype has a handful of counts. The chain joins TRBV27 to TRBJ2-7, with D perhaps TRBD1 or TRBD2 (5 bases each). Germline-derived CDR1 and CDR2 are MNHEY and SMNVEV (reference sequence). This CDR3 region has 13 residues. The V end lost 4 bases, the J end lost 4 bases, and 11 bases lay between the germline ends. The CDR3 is CASSSEGHYEQYF. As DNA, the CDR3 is TGTGCCAGCAGTTCCGAGGGGCATTACGAGCAGTACTTC.

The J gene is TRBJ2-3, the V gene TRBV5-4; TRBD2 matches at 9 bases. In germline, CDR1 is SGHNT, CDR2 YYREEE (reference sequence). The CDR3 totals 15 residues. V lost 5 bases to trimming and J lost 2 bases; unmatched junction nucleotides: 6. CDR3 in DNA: TGTGCCAGCAGTTCCAGCGGGAGGTACACAGATACGCAGTATTTT. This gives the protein CASSSSGRYTDTQYF.

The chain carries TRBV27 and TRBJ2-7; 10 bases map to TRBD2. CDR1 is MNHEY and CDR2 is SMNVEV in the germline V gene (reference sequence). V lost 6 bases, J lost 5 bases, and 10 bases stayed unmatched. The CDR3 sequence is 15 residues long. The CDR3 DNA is TGTGCCAGCAGCTTACTCCAAGCGGGAGGGCACGAGCAGTACTTC. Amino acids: CASSLLQAGGHEQYF.

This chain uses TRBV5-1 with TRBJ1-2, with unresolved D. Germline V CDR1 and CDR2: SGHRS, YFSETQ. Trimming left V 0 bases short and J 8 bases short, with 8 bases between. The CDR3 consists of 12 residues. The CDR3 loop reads CASSLAREGYTF. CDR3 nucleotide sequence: TGCGCCAGCAGCTTGGCTAGGGAAGGCTACACCTTC. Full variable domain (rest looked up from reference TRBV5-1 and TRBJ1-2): KAGVTQTPRYLIKTRGQQVTLSCSPISGHRSVSWYQQTPGQGLQFLFEYFSETQRNKGNFPGRFSGRQFSNSRSEMNVSTLELGDSALYLCASSLAREGYTFGSGTRLTVV.

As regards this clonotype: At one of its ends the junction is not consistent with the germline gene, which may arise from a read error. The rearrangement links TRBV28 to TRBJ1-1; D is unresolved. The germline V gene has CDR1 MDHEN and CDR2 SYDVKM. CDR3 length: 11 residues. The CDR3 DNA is TGTGCCAGCAGTCCCGACCCTCTTCCGCCATTT. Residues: CASSPDPLPPF.

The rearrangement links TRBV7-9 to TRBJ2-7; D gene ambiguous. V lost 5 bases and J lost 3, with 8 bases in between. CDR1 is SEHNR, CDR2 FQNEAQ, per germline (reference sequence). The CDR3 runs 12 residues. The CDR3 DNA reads TGTGCCAGCAGCCTTTTTCTCTACGAGCAGTACTTC. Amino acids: CASSLFLYEQYF.

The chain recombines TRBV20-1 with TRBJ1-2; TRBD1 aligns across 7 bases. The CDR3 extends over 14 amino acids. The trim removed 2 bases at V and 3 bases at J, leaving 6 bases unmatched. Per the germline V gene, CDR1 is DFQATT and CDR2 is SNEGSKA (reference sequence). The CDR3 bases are TGCAGTGCTAGACAGACAGGGCAGGACTATGGCTACACCTTC. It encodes CSARQTGQDYGYTF.

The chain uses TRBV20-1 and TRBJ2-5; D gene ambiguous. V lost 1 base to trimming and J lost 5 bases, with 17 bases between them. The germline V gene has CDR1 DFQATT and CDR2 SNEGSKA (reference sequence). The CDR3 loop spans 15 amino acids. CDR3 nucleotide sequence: TGCAGTGCTAGAGTTCGAGACACGCCTTGGGAGACCCAGTACTTC. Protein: CSARVRDTPWETQYF.

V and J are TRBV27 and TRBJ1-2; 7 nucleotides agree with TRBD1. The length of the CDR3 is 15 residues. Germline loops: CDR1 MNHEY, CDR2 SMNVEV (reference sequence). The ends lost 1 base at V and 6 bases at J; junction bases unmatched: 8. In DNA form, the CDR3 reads TGTGCCAGCAGTTTATTGACAGGGTTGGCAAATGGCTACACCTTC. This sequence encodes CASSLLTGLANGYTF.

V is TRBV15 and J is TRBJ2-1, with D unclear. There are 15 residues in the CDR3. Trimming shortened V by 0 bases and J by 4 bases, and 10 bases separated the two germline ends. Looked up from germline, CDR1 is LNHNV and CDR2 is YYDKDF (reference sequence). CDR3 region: CATSRDRVGYNEQFF. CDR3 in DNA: TGTGCCACCAGCAGAGATCGAGTAGGATACAATGAGCAGTTCTTC.

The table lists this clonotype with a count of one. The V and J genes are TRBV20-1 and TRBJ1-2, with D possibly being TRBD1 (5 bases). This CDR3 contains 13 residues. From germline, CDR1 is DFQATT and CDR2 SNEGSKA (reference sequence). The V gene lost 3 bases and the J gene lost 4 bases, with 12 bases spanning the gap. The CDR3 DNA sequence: TGCAGTGCTAGTCCGGGGGAGGTCTATGGCTACACCTTC. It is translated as CSASPGEVYGYTF.

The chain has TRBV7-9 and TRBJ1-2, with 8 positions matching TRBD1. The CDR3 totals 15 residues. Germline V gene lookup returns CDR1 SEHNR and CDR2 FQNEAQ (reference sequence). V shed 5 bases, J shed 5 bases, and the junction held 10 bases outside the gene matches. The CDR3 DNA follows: TGTGCCAGCAGCCCCCGTGGGACAGGAGTTTATGGCTACACCTTC. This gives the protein CASSPRGTGVYGYTF.

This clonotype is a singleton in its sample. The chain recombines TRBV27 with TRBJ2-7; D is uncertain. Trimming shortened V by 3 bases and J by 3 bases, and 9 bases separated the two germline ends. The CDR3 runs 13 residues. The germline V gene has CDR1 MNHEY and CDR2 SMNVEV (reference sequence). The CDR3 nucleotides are TGTGCCAGCAGTTTCGGTCCCGACTACGAGCAGTACTTC. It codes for CASSFGPDYEQYF.

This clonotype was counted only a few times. The CDR3 sequence: CASSRTATNEKLFF. The CDR3 nucleotides read TGTGCCAGTAGCCGGACAGCAACTAATGAAAAACTGTTTTTT. The J gene is TRBJ1-4, the V gene TRBV27, with a tentative D call TRBD1 (6 bases). This CDR3 has 14 residues. Between the trimmed V and J ends, which lost 9 bases and 0 bases, there was a span of 11 bases. The germline V gene has CDR1 MNHEY and CDR2 SMNVEV (reference sequence).

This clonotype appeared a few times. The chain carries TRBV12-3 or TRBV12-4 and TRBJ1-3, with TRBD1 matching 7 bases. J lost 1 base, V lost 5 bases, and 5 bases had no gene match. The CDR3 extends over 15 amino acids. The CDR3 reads CASSGDSSSGNTIYF. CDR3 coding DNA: TGTGCCAGCAGTGGGGACAGCTCTTCTGGAAACACCATATATTTT.

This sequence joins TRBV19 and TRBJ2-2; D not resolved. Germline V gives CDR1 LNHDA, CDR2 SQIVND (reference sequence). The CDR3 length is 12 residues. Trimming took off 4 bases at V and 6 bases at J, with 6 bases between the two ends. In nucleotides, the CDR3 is TGTGCCAGTAGTAAGGGTGCCGGGGAGCTGTTTTTT. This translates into CASSKGAGELFF.